Presented here are 12 T cell receptor beta chains from one specimen sequenced in a study of cytomegalovirus exposure and HLA in healthy donors. Vbeta (60) and Jbeta (13) primers were used in the PCR. Generated by immunoSEQ multiplex PCR, the TCRdb table keeps only in-frame clones and is missing some. The sample consists of under 250,000 clones, about 84% of them appearing once. Sequencing used PBMCs. The receptors stem from a human donor in good health.

This clone was detected only once. Written as DNA, the CDR3 is TGTGCCAGCAGTTTATCCGGGACAGGCTCCTACGAGCAGTACTTC. It specifies CASSLSGTGSYEQYF. This rearrangement joins TRBV27 to TRBJ2-7, with 8 bases identical to TRBD1. Germline loops: CDR1 MNHEY, CDR2 SMNVEV (reference sequence). Trimming at V came to 0 bases and at J to 0 bases, leaving 1 base not matched to a gene. The CDR3 contains 15 residues.

The chain is built from TRBV5-1 and TRBJ1-3; unclear D gene. The CDR3 is 17 residues long. V was shortened by 4 bases and J by 0 bases, with 17 bases between the two germline ends. Looked up from germline, CDR1 is SGHRS and CDR2 is YFSETQ. The CDR3 sequence: CASSPASGGSSGNTIYF. In nucleotides, the CDR3 is TGCGCCAGCAGCCCCGCGAGCGGAGGGAGCTCTGGAAACACCATATATTTT.

The rearrangement joins TRBV9 to TRBJ2-5, with D tentatively TRBD2 (6 bases). V shed 4 bases and J shed 2 bases, with 12 bases lying between them. CDR3 length: 14 residues. In germline, CDR1 is SGDLS, CDR2 YYNGEE. CDR3 loop: CASSQTSYQETQYF. As DNA, the CDR3 is TGTGCCAGCAGCCAGACTAGTTATCAAGAGACCCAGTACTTC.

The chain recombines TRBV6-1 with TRBJ1-1; D gene uncertain. This CDR3 region has 16 residues. The V gene's germline CDR1 is MNHNS and CDR2 SASEGT. V was pared by 1 base and J by 1 base, with 13 bases between. Here the CDR3 reads CASSEGFGRENTEAFF. The CDR3 region has the DNA TGTGCCAGCAGTGAAGGGTTCGGACGGGAGAACACTGAAGCTTTCTTT.

This chain uses TRBV7-2 with TRBJ2-1; 8 bases match TRBD2. The germline V gene has CDR1 SGHTA and CDR2 FQGNSA. The CDR3 length is 16 residues. Trimming took 1 base from V and 6 from J; bases not matched to a gene: 8. The CDR3 is CASSLGFAGGANEQFF. CDR3 coding DNA: TGTGCCAGCAGCTTAGGCTTTGCGGGAGGAGCCAATGAGCAGTTCTTC. The whole variable domain, remainder taken from reference TRBV7-2 and TRBJ2-1, is GAGVSQSPSNKVTEKGKDVELRCDPISGHTALYWYRQSLGQGLEFLIYFQGNSAPDKSGLPSDRFSAERTGGSVSTLTIQRTQQEDSAVYLCASSLGFAGGANEQFFGPGTRLTVL.

The J gene is TRBJ2-5, the V gene TRBV18, with TRBD2 matching 10 bases. Germline-derived CDR1 and CDR2 are KGHSH and LQKENI. CDR3 size: 18 residues. V lost 3 bases and J lost 1; bases outside the gene matches: 11. Here the CDR3 reads CASSPEASSGRRQETQYF. DNA for the CDR3: TGTGCCAGCTCACCTGAGGCCTCTAGCGGGAGACGCCAAGAGACCCAGTACTTC. Supplemented by reference TRBV18 and TRBJ2-5, the full variable domain reads NAGVMQNPRHLVRRRGQEARLRCSPMKGHSHVYWYRQLPEEGLKFMVYLQKENIIDESGMPKERFSAEFPKEGPSILRIQQVVRGDSAAYFCASSPEASSGRRQETQYFGPGTRLLVL.

The chain recombines TRBV5-4 with TRBJ1-2, with 7 positions matching TRBD1. The J segment lost 4 bases and the V segment lost 3 bases, leaving 12 bases of the junction unmatched. The CDR3 extends over 16 amino acids. Germline V lookup: CDR1 SGHNT, CDR2 YYREEE (reference sequence). The CDR3 region has the DNA TGTGCCAGCAGCTCCCCCCAGGGGGGCCGGGGCTATGGCTACACCTTC. Translating it yields CASSSPQGGRGYGYTF.

The chain is built from TRBV7-3 and TRBJ2-1; D remains unclear. V lost 2 bases and J lost 6, with 11 bases in between. Germline-derived CDR1 and CDR2 are SGHTA and FQGTGA. The length of the CDR3 is 14 residues. As DNA, the CDR3 is TGTGCCAGCAGCTTATTTCGCACGGGCAATGAGCAGTTCTTC. This gives the protein CASSLFRTGNEQFF.

The chain employs TRBV2 and TRBJ2-5; 9 bases map to TRBD2. Germline V gene data show CDR1 as SNHLY and CDR2 as FYNNEI. Trimming removed 6 bases from V and 5 bases from J; junction bases left unmatched: 4. The CDR3 is 13 amino acids. The CDR3 loop is CASSEREVETQYF. CDR3 nucleotides: TGTGCCAGCAGCGAGCGGGAGGTTGAGACCCAGTACTTC.

The chain couples TRBV29-1 to TRBJ2-7; 8 bases agree with TRBD2. J gave up 6 bases and V 2 bases, and 9 bases lay outside the gene matches. Germline values: CDR1 SQVTM, CDR2 ANQGSEA. The CDR3 is made up of 14 amino acids. Here the CDR3 reads CSVERTGGGGEQYF. CDR3 bases: TGCAGCGTTGAAAGAACGGGAGGGGGTGGCGAGCAGTACTTC.

The chain uses TRBV27 and TRBJ2-5; TRBD1 might be the D (6 bases). The length of the CDR3 is 21 residues. Deletions cut 5 bases from V and 3 bases from J, with 34 bases between. Germline CDR1 is MNHEY and CDR2 is SMNVEV (reference sequence). This CDR3 reads CASSPIIPWGERERDKETQYF. The CDR3, as DNA: TGTGCCAGCAGTCCAATAATTCCATGGGGCGAAAGGGAAAGGGACAAAGAGACCCAGTACTTC.

The rearrangement links TRBV7-8 to TRBJ1-5, with TRBD1 as a possible D gene (6 bases). Per the germline V gene, CDR1 is SGHVS and CDR2 is FQNEAQ. The CDR3 length is 17 residues. With 0 bases removed from V and 10 bases from J, the gap between germline ends came to 22 bases. CDR3 DNA: TGTGCCAGCAGCTTAGCCGACAGGCGATCACGTGGGCTACCCCAGCATTTT. It is translated as CASSLADRRSRGLPQHF. The full variable domain, rest sourced from reference TRBV7-8 and TRBJ1-5, is GAGVSQSPRYKVAKRGQDVALRCDPISGHVSLFWYQQALGQGPEFLTYFQNEAQLDKSGLPSDRFFAERPEGSVSTLKIQRTQQEDSAVYLCASSLADRRSRGLPQHFGDGTRLSIL.